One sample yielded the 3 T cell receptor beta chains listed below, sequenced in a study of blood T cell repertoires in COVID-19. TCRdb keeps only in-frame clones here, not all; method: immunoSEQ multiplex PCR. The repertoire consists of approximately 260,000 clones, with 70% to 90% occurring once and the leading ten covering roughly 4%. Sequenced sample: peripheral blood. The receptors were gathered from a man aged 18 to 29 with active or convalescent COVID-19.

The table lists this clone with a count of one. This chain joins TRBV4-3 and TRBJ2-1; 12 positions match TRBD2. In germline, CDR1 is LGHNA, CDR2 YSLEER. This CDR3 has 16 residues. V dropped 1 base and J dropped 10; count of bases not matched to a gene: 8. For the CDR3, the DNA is TGCGCCAGCAGCCAAGGGACTAGCGGGACCGGAAGAGAGCAGTTCTTC. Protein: CASSQGTSGTGREQFF.

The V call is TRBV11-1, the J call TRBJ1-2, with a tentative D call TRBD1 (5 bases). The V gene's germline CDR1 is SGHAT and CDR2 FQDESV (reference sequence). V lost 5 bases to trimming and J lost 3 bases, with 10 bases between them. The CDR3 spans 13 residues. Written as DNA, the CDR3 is TGTGCCAGCAGCCACGGGGGAGACTATGGCTACACCTTC. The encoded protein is CASSHGGDYGYTF.

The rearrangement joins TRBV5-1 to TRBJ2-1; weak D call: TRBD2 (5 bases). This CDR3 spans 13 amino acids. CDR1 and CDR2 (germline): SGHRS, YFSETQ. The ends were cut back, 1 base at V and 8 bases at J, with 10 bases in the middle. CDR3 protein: CASSLSGLHEQFF. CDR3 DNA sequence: TGCGCCAGCAGCTTGAGCGGTCTCCATGAGCAGTTCTTC.